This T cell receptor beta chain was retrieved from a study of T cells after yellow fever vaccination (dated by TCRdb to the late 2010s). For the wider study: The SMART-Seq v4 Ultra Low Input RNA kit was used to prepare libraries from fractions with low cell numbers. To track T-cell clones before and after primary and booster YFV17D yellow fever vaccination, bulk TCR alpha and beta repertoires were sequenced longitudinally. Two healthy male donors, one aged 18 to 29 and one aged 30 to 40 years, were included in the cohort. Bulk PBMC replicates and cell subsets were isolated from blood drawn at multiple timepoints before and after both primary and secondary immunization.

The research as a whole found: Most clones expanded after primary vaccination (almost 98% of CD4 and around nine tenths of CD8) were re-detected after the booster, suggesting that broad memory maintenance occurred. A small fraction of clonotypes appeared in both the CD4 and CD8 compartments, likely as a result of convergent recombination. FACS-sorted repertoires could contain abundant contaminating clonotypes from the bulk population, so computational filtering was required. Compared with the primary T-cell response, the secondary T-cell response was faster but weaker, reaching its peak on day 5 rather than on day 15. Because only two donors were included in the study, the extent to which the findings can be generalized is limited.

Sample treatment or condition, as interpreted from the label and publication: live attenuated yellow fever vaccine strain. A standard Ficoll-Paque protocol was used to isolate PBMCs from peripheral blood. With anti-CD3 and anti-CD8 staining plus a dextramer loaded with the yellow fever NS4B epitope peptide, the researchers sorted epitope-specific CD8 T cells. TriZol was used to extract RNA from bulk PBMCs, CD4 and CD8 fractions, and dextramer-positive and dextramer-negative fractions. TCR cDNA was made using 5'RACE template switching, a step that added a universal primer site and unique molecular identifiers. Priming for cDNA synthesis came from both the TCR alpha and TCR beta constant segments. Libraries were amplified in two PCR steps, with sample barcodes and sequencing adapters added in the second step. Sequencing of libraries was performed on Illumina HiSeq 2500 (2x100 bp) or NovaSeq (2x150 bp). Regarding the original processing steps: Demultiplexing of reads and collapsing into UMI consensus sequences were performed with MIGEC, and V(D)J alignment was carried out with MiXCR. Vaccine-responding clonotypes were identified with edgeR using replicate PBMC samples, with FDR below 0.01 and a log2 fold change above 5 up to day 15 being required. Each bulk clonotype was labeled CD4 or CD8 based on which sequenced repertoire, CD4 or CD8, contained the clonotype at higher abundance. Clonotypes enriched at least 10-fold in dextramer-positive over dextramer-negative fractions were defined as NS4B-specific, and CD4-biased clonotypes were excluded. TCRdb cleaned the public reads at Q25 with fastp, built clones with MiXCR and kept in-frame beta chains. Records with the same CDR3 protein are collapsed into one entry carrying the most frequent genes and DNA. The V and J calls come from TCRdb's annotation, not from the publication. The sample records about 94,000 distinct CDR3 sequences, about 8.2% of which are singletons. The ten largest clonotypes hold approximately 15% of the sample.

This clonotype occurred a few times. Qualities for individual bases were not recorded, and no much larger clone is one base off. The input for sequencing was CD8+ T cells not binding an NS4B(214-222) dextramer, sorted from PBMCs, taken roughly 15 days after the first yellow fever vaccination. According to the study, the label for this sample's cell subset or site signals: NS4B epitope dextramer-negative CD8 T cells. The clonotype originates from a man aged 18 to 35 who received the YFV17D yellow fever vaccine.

The nucleotide sequence reads TGTGCCAGCAGTTACGGGAGACAGCTGTCGCCCTACGAGCAGTACGTC. Its coded protein is CASSYGRQLSPYEQYV. The V and J segments used are TRBV6-2 or TRBV6-3 and TRBJ2-7; the D gene is perhaps TRBD1 or TRBD2, as each covers 5 bases. The CDR3 sequence holds 16 residues, the cysteine and valine included. Just the 48-base CDR3 DNA is kept, in frame starting at base 1. Relative to germline, V is 2 bases shorter and J is 2 bases shorter, with 16 bases between their ends. The germline V gene yields MNHEY for CDR1 and SVGEGT for CDR2.